This is a list of T cell receptor beta chains from one sample in a study. MiXCR, applied by TCRdb to the RT-PCR reads, yields one record per CDR3 protein. The profile shows about 680,000 distinct CDR3 sequences, 14% of them singletons. The sequenced sample was memory CD4+ T cells from blood. Source of these receptors: a female donor in good health, serving as a healthy control. CDR3s include the opening cysteine and the closing phenylalanine or tryptophan. Each record gives: CDR3 DNA, CDR3 protein, clone size, D gene, J gene, V gene. A D gene is named only where the DNA matches it firmly. Some rows have no size entry. The others give once, few or many, or a class for an expanded clone.

TGTGCCAGCAGCACATATGCCACCGGGGAGCTGTTTTTT | CASSTYATGELFF | . | . | TRBJ2-2 | TRBV6-2/TRBV6-3
TGTGCCAGCAGTTATGGGACAGGAGGTCAGCCCCAGCATTTT | CASSYGTGGQPQHF | many | TRBD1 | TRBJ1-5 | TRBV12-3/TRBV12-4
TGTGCCAGCAGTTCCCCTCAGGCAGGGACTTATGGCTACACCTTC | CASSSPQAGTYGYTF | few | . | TRBJ1-2 | TRBV28
TGTGCCAGCAGTTCCACCTGGAGACTAGCGGGAGGGCGTTTGTACCAAGAGACCCAGTACTTC | CASSSTWRLAGGRLYQETQYF | few | TRBD2 | TRBJ2-5 | TRBV6-5
TGTGCCAGCAGCTTGGACCTAATCGGGCAGTTCTTC | CASSLDLIGQFF | many | . | TRBJ2-1 | TRBV5-6
TGTGCCATCGGTCTGGCGGGTGGCTCCTACAATGAGCAGTTCTTC | CAIGLAGGSYNEQFF | . | . | TRBJ2-1 | TRBV10-3
TGTGCCTGGAGTCCACGACAGGGGGCCACAGATACGCAGTATTTT | CAWSPRQGATDTQYF | . | TRBD1 | TRBJ2-3 | TRBV30
TGTGCCAGCAGCCAGGGACAGGGGATTGACAATGAGCAGTTCTTC | CASSQGQGIDNEQFF | . | TRBD1 | TRBJ2-1 | TRBV5-5
TGTGCCAGCAGTCTACCTCCGGGACAGGGCACTGAAGCTTTCTTT | CASSLPPGQGTEAFF | many | TRBD1 | TRBJ1-1 | TRBV6-6
TGCAGTGCTAACAGTGGGACACCCCCAGGGAATGAGCAGTTCTTC | CSANSGTPPGNEQFF | many | . | TRBJ2-1 | TRBV20-1
TGCAGTGCTAGAGATCACCGGGGGGGCCAAGAGACCCAGTACTTC | CSARDHRGGQETQYF | . | TRBD2 | TRBJ2-5 | TRBV20-1
TGTGCCAGCAGTAAGGACGGTTACACTGAAGCTTTCTTT | CASSKDGYTEAFF | many | . | TRBJ1-1 | TRBV2
TGTGCCACCAGCAGAGACCAGCAACAAGAGACCCAGTACTTC | CATSRDQQQETQYF | few | . | TRBJ2-5 | TRBV15
TGTGCCAGCAGCCCCCGTGGCAGCGGGAAGAACACCGGGGAGCTGTTTTTT | CASSPRGSGKNTGELFF | . | TRBD2 | TRBJ2-2 | TRBV7-3